This T cell receptor beta chain stems from a study of blood T cell repertoires in COVID-19. On the study more broadly: Both acute and convalescent COVID-19 samples were obtained from the United States, Italy and Spain. T cells, B-cell-depleted T cells, or PBMCs provided the cDNA or gDNA that served as material.

Authors' methods: Scientists estimated how many nucleated cells there were by amplifying reference gene primers. TCRdb's table, derived via immunoSEQ multiplex PCR, lists solely in-frame clones and lacks some. V and J calls and clone size are as listed in that table; D and trimming were resolved from the DNA. The data contain 150,000 to 200,000 clones, 80% of them singletons. This CDR3 has 13 amino acids. CDR1 and CDR2 from the germline V gene are SGHRS and YFSETQ. Trimming removed 4 bases from V and 2 bases from J, with 10 bases in between. Sequencing input: peripheral blood. The gene calls are TRBV5-1 and TRBJ2-7; possible D gene TRBD2, 6 bases. The sequence derives from a man in his sixties or seventies with active or convalescent COVID-19. In DNA, the CDR3 is TGCGCCAGCAGCGCGGGACGGACCTACGAGCAGTACTTC. Translated, it gives CASSAGRTYEQYF.